This TCR beta chain appears in the sequencing data of a study of blood T cell repertoires in COVID-19. The data were produced by immunoSEQ multiplex PCR, yet TCRdb's version contains in-frame clones alone and is incomplete. Of 200,000 to 300,000 clones listed, roughly 86% were seen once; the top ten hold approximately 2.5%. The CDR3 is made up of 16 amino acids. Germline lookup yields CDR1 SGHVS and CDR2 FQNEAQ. The junction had 1 base not matched to a gene; V was cut back by 0 bases and J by 2 bases. This chain connects TRBV7-8 to TRBJ2-2; TRBD2 matches 9 bases. The sequencing input was PBMCs or T cells enriched from blood (not recorded which). The source is a woman aged 18-29 years who had recovered from COVID-19. CDR3 amino acids: CASSLASGGNTGELFF. CDR3 nucleotide sequence: TGTGCCAGCAGCTTAGCTAGCGGGGGAAACACCGGGGAGCTGTTTTTT.